This is a list of T cell receptor beta chains from one sample in a study of CD8+ T cells in alopecia areata. Method: immunoSEQ multiplex PCR; TCRdb's copy keeps in-frame clones and lacks some. The table lists about 190,000 clones, 50% to 60% of them singletons. The source material was CD4+ T cells sorted from blood, sampled at week 4, from a patient treated with tofacitinib. Receptors were obtained from a human donor with alopecia areata. The CDR3 runs from the conserved cysteine through the conserved F or W. The order of the fields is clone size, J gene, D gene, V gene, CDR3 protein, CDR3 DNA. A D gene is named only where the DNA matches it firmly. Clone size appears in some rows only: once, few, many, or a class for an expanded clone.

size: few; J: TRBJ1-2; D: .; V: TRBV29-1; CDR3: CSVEGLAGNYGYTF; DNA: TGCAGCGTTGAGGGTCTCGCCGGCAACTATGGCTACACCTTC
size: .; J: TRBJ1-2; D: .; V: TRBV28; CDR3: CASSRTDHGYTF; DNA: TGTGCCAGCAGCCGGACAGACCATGGCTACACCTTC
size: .; J: TRBJ2-2; D: TRBD2; V: TRBV9; CDR3: CASSTSFSGSLNTGELFF; DNA: TGTGCCAGCAGCACCTCGTTTAGCGGGAGCCTGAACACCGGGGAGCTGTTTTTT
size: .; J: TRBJ1-3; D: .; V: TRBV29-1; CDR3: CSVGHSSGNTIYF; DNA: TGCAGCGTTGGACATAGCTCTGGAAACACCATATATTTT
size: .; J: TRBJ1-3; D: .; V: TRBV2; CDR3: CASSDRRSGNTIYF; DNA: TGTGCCAGCAGTGACAGACGCTCTGGAAACACCATATATTTT
size: .; J: TRBJ1-1; D: .; V: TRBV5-6; CDR3: CASSLVPGSTEAFF; DNA: TGTGCCAGCAGCTTGGTCCCAGGGTCGACTGAAGCTTTCTTT
size: .; J: TRBJ1-5; D: .; V: TRBV29-1; CDR3: CSVHVPGSNQPQHF; DNA: TGCAGCGTTCATGTTCCGGGTAGCAATCAGCCCCAGCATTTT
size: .; J: TRBJ1-3; D: .; V: TRBV9; CDR3: CASSVSPESGNTIYF; DNA: TGTGCCAGCAGCGTAAGTCCAGAAAGCGGAAACACCATATATTTT
size: .; J: TRBJ2-2; D: TRBD1; V: TRBV29-1; CDR3: CSVEGGTGGTGELFF; DNA: TGCAGCGTTGAAGGCGGGACAGGGGGGACCGGGGAGCTGTTTTTT
size: .; J: TRBJ2-7; D: TRBD1; V: TRBV7-2; CDR3: CASSLTGDSYEQYF; DNA: TGTGCCAGCAGCTTAACAGGGGACTCCTACGAGCAGTACTTC
size: .; J: TRBJ2-7; D: TRBD1; V: TRBV27; CDR3: CASSFRQGFKQYF; DNA: TGTGCCAGCAGTTTCCGACAGGGTTTCAAGCAGTACTTC
size: .; J: TRBJ2-7; D: .; V: TRBV30; CDR3: CAWSVQGGYEQYF; DNA: TGTGCCTGGAGTGTACAGGGTGGTTACGAGCAGTACTTC
size: .; J: TRBJ2-7; D: .; V: TRBV2; CDR3: CASSEREGRRDF; DNA: TGTGCCAGCAGTGAACGTGAGGGACGGAGGGATTTC
size: few; J: TRBJ2-3; D: .; V: TRBV29-1; CDR3: CSVDEGSDTQYF; DNA: TGCAGCGTTGATGAGGGGTCAGATACGCAGTATTTT
size: .; J: TRBJ2-2; D: .; V: TRBV29-1; CDR3: CSGISNTGELFF; DNA: TGCAGCGGAATTTCGAACACCGGGGAGCTGTTTTTT
size: .; J: TRBJ2-3; D: TRBD1; V: TRBV23-1; CDR3: CARQGWVWDPDTQYF; DNA: TGCGCCAGACAGGGGTGGGTCTGGGACCCAGATACGCAGTATTTT
size: few; J: TRBJ2-5; D: .; V: TRBV7-8; CDR3: CASSPLRGQETQYF; DNA: TGTGCCAGCAGCCCTCTCAGGGGACAAGAGACCCAGTACTTC
size: .; J: TRBJ2-7; D: TRBD2; V: TRBV29-1; CDR3: CSAGYGLAGDEQYF; DNA: TGCAGCGCGGGGTACGGACTAGCGGGAGACGAGCAGTACTTC
size: .; J: TRBJ2-1; D: .; V: TRBV2; CDR3: CASVGGRGSYEQFF; DNA: TGTGCCAGCGTAGGAGGGAGAGGCAGCTATGAGCAGTTCTTC
size: .; J: TRBJ2-7; D: .; V: TRBV7-2; CDR3: CASSLHRQYEQYF; DNA: TGTGCCAGCAGCTTACATAGACAGTACGAGCAGTACTTC
size: .; J: TRBJ1-1; D: .; V: TRBV30; CDR3: CARSDDIGAFF; DNA: TGTGCTCGTAGCGATGACATTGGAGCTTTCTTT
size: .; J: TRBJ2-3; D: TRBD2; V: TRBV30; CDR3: CAWRLAGITDTQYF; DNA: TGTGCCTGGAGACTAGCGGGGATCACAGATACGCAGTATTTT
size: .; J: TRBJ2-7; D: TRBD1; V: TRBV6-5; CDR3: CASTSPLRGLYEQYF; DNA: TGTGCCAGCACCTCCCCCCTGAGGGGGCTGTACGAGCAGTACTTC
size: .; J: TRBJ2-7; D: .; V: TRBV6-1; CDR3: CASSEIGAGSHEQYF; DNA: TGTGCCAGCAGTGAAATCGGGGCGGGATCCCACGAGCAGTACTTC
size: few; J: TRBJ1-1; D: TRBD1; V: TRBV30; CDR3: CAWSARTGEAFF; DNA: TGTGCCTGGAGTGCCCGGACAGGTGAAGCTTTCTTT
size: .; J: TRBJ2-7; D: .; V: TRBV19; CDR3: CASSIDQGTGYEQYF; DNA: TGTGCCAGTAGTATAGATCAGGGGACGGGCTACGAGCAGTACTTC
size: .; J: TRBJ2-5; D: .; V: TRBV5-1; CDR3: CASSPTGETQYF; DNA: TGCGCCAGCAGCCCCACCGGAGAGACCCAGTACTTC
size: few; J: TRBJ2-5; D: .; V: TRBV29-1; CDR3: CSGGAPKETQYF; DNA: TGCAGCGGGGGGGCGCCAAAAGAGACCCAGTACTTC
size: few; J: TRBJ1-2; D: .; V: TRBV29-1; CDR3: CSVELWTANYGYTF; DNA: TGCAGCGTTGAACTTTGGACAGCTAACTATGGCTACACCTTC
size: .; J: TRBJ1-2; D: .; V: TRBV4-2; CDR3: CASSQEWRGNYGYTF; DNA: TGTGCCAGCAGCCAAGAATGGAGGGGGAACTATGGCTACACCTTC
size: .; J: TRBJ2-6; D: TRBD1; V: TRBV25-1; CDR3: CASSEDRGFIGANVLTF; DNA: TGTGCCAGCAGTGAGGACAGGGGTTTCATTGGGGCCAACGTCCTGACTTTC
size: .; J: TRBJ2-3; D: TRBD1; V: TRBV7-2; CDR3: CASSSRQGATDTQYF; DNA: TGTGCCAGCAGCTCCAGACAGGGGGCTACAGATACGCAGTATTTT
size: few; J: TRBJ2-5; D: TRBD2; V: TRBV10-3; CDR3: CAISGTSGSSETQYF; DNA: TGTGCCATCAGTGGGACTAGCGGGAGTTCGGAGACCCAGTACTTC
size: .; J: TRBJ2-2; D: .; V: TRBV11-1; CDR3: CASRVTSNTGELFF; DNA: TGTGCCAGCAGAGTGACTTCGAACACCGGGGAGCTGTTTTTT
size: .; J: TRBJ1-1; D: .; V: TRBV28; CDR3: CASSLGGSNTEAFF; DNA: TGTGCCAGCAGCCTCGGGGGTTCGAACACTGAAGCTTTCTTT
size: .; J: TRBJ2-1; D: .; V: TRBV11-2; CDR3: CASSLVPPGLNYNEQFF; DNA: TGTGCCAGCAGCCTCGTTCCTCCGGGACTTAATTACAATGAGCAGTTCTTC
size: .; J: TRBJ1-5; D: .; V: TRBV18; CDR3: CASSPMGEQPQHF; DNA: TGTGCCAGCTCACCAATGGGGGAGCAGCCCCAGCATTTT
size: few; J: TRBJ1-5; D: TRBD1; V: TRBV28; CDR3: CATDPRTGKQPQHF; DNA: TGTGCCACCGATCCCAGGACAGGGAAGCAGCCCCAGCATTTT
size: few; J: TRBJ1-2; D: TRBD1; V: TRBV11-2; CDR3: CASSRTGGAIGYTF; DNA: TGTGCCAGCAGCCGGACAGGGGGCGCGATTGGCTACACCTTC
size: once; J: TRBJ2-5; D: .; V: TRBV27; CDR3: CASSLRSRETQYF; DNA: TGTGCCAGCAGTTTACGGTCCAGAGAGACCCAGTACTTC
size: .; J: TRBJ2-2; D: .; V: TRBV29-1; CDR3: CSVSEDTGELFF; DNA: TGCAGCGTGAGTGAAGACACCGGGGAGCTGTTTTTT
size: .; J: TRBJ1-1; D: .; V: TRBV9; CDR3: CASSGAGDLSEAFF; DNA: TGTGCCAGCAGCGGCGCCGGGGACTTATCTGAAGCTTTCTTT
size: .; J: TRBJ2-5; D: TRBD1; V: TRBV5-1; CDR3: CASSLPADRRRETQYF; DNA: TGCGCCAGCAGCTTGCCTGCGGACAGGCGTCGGGAGACCCAGTACTTC
size: .; J: TRBJ2-7; D: TRBD2; V: TRBV7-2; CDR3: CASSLAREIPYEQYF; DNA: TGTGCCAGCAGCTTAGCGCGGGAGATACCCTACGAGCAGTACTTC
size: .; J: TRBJ2-4; D: TRBD1; V: TRBV25-1; CDR3: CASGDRGAKNIQYF; DNA: TGTGCCAGCGGGGACAGGGGAGCCAAAAACATTCAGTACTTC
size: once; J: TRBJ1-5; D: TRBD1; V: TRBV2; CDR3: CASSGTGSSQPQHF; DNA: TGTGCCAGCAGTGGGACAGGAAGTTCTCAGCCCCAGCATTTT
size: .; J: TRBJ2-3; D: .; V: TRBV14; CDR3: CASSQVRATDTQYF; DNA: TGTGCCAGCAGCCAAGTCAGAGCCACAGATACGCAGTATTTT
size: .; J: TRBJ1-4; D: .; V: TRBV4-3; CDR3: CASSQAPQGTGTNEKLFF; DNA: TGCGCCAGCAGCCAAGCCCCTCAGGGTACGGGGACTAATGAAAAACTGTTTTTT
size: .; J: TRBJ2-7; D: TRBD1; V: TRBV4-1; CDR3: CASSQDRGLGEQYF; DNA: TGCGCCAGCAGCCAAGACAGGGGGCTAGGAGAGCAGTACTTC
size: .; J: TRBJ1-1; D: TRBD1; V: TRBV25-1; CDR3: CASRTQGAEAFF; DNA: TGTGCCAGCAGGACGCAGGGGGCTGAAGCTTTCTTT
size: .; J: TRBJ2-7; D: .; V: TRBV2; CDR3: CASSARDEQYF; DNA: TGTGCCAGCAGTGCGCGCGACGAGCAGTACTTC
size: few; J: TRBJ1-2; D: .; V: TRBV30; CDR3: CAWSIRYGYTF; DNA: TGTGCCTGGAGTATCCGCTATGGCTACACCTTC
size: .; J: TRBJ2-7; D: TRBD1; V: TRBV29-1; CDR3: CSVEGQGAGEQYF; DNA: TGCAGCGTTGAAGGACAGGGGGCGGGCGAGCAGTACTTC
size: few; J: TRBJ2-1; D: TRBD1; V: TRBV5-1; CDR3: CASSGDRVGNEQFF; DNA: TGCGCCAGCAGCGGGGACAGGGTTGGGAATGAGCAGTTCTTC
size: .; J: TRBJ2-5; D: TRBD1; V: TRBV29-1; CDR3: CSFSGQQETQYF; DNA: TGCAGCTTTTCGGGACAGCAAGAGACCCAGTACTTC
size: .; J: TRBJ2-4; D: TRBD2; V: TRBV15; CDR3: CATSRISGSGKNIQYF; DNA: TGTGCCACCAGCAGGATTAGCGGGAGCGGCAAAAACATTCAGTACTTC
size: .; J: TRBJ2-3; D: .; V: TRBV27; CDR3: CASSTGTRDTQYF; DNA: TGTGCCAGCAGTACGGGGACAAGGGATACGCAGTATTTT
size: .; J: TRBJ1-1; D: .; V: TRBV2; CDR3: CARQGETEAFF; DNA: TGTGCCAGACAGGGAGAAACTGAAGCTTTCTTT
size: .; J: TRBJ2-7; D: .; V: TRBV30; CDR3: CAWSVTAGVADEQYF; DNA: TGTGCCTGGAGTGTAACCGCAGGGGTAGCGGACGAGCAGTACTTC